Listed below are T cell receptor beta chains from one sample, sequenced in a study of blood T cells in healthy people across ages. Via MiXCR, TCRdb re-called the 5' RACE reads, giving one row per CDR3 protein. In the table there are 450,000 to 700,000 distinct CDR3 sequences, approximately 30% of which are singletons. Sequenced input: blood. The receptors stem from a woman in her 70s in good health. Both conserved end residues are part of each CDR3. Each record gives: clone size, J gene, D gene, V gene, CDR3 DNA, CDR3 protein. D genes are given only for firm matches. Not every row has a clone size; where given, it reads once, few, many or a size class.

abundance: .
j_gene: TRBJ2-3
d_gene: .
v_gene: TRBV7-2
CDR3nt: TGTGCCAGCAGCTTAGCGCATTTCGACAGCACAGATACGCAGTATTTT
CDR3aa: CASSLAHFDSTDTQYF

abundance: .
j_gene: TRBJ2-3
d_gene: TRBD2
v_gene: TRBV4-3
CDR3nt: TGCGCCAGCAGCCACGCCAGAGCGGGAGCAGATACGCAGTATTTT
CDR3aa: CASSHARAGADTQYF

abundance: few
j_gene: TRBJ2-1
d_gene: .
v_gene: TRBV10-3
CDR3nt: TGTGCCATCAGTGACGGCCCTAGCTCCTACAATGAGCAGTTCTTC
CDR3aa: CAISDGPSSYNEQFF

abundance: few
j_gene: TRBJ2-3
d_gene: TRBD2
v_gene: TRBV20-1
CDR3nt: TGCAGTGCTAGAGAGGGGACTAGCGGGAAATACACAGATACGCAGTATTTT
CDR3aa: CSAREGTSGKYTDTQYF

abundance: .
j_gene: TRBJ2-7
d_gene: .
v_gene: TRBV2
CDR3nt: TGTGCCAGCAGTGTTGCAGGGGTGGATGGAGAGCAGTACTTC
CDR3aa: CASSVAGVDGEQYF

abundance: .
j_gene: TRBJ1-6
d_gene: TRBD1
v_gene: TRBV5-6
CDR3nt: TGTGCCAGCAGCTTAATGGGACAGACGAGTAATTCACCCCTCCACTTT
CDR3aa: CASSLMGQTSNSPLHF

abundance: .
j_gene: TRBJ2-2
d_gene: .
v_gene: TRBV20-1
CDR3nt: TGCAGTGCTAGAGAGAGGACCCGTACCGGGGAGCTGTTTTTT
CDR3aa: CSARERTRTGELFF

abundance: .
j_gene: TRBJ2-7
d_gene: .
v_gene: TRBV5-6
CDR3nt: TGTGCCAGCAGCATCCGGGACATAGGCGAGCAGTACTTC
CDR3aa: CASSIRDIGEQYF

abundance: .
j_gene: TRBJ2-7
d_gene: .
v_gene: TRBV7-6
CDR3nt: TGTGCCAGCAGCTCCCACGAGAGGGGCGAGCAGTACTTC
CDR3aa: CASSSHERGEQYF

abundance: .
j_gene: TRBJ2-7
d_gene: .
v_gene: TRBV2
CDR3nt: TGTGCCAGCGGCCTAACCTACGAGCAGTACTTC
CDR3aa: CASGLTYEQYF

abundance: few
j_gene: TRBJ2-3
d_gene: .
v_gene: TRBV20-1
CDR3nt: TGCAGTGCTAGAGAGGGCCCGGACAGAGCAGATACGCGGTATTTT
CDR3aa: CSAREGPDRADTRYF

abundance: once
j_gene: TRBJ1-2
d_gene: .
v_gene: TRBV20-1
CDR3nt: TGCAGTGCTTATAACGATCAGGGGTTTGGCTACACCTTT
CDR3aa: CSAYNDQGFGYTF

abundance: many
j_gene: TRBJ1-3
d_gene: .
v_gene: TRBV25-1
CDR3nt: TGTGCCAGCAGCCAAACAGGGCTCGGAAACACCATATATTTT
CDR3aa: CASSQTGLGNTIYF

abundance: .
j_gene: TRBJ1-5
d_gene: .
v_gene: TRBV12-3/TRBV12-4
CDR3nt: TGTGCCAGCAAGCCTAGTCAGAGAGATCAGCCCCAGCATTTT
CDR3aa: CASKPSQRDQPQHF

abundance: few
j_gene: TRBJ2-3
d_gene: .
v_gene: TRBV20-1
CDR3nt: TGCAGTGCTAGAGGAGCGCCCGGACAAAGCACAGATACGCAGTATTTT
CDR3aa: CSARGAPGQSTDTQYF

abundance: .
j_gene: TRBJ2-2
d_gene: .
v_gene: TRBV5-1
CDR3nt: TGCGCCAGCAGCTTGGGCCTTATGGGGGAGCTGTTTTTT
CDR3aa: CASSLGLMGELFF

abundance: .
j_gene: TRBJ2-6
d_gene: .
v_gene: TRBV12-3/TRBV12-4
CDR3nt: TGTGCCAGCAGTTTAGGGCCCGGGGCCAACGTCCTGACTTTC
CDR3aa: CASSLGPGANVLTF

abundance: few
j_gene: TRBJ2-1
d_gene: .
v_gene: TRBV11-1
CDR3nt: TGTGCCAGCAGCATACGACGGAGCTCCTACAATGAGCAGTTCTTC
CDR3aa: CASSIRRSSYNEQFF

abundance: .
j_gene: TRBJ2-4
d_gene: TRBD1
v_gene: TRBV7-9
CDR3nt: TGTGCCAGCAGCTTAGAAGGTCGGGGGGGACAGGGGAGAAACATTCAGTACTTC
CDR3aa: CASSLEGRGGQGRNIQYF

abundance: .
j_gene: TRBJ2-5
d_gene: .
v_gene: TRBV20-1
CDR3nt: TGCAGTGCTAGAGGCGCATGGGCTTTTGGGGAGACCCAGTACTTC
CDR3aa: CSARGAWAFGETQYF

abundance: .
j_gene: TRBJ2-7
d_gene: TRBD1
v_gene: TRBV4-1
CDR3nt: TGCGCCAGCAGCCAGGCCTTGGGACAGGTCTACGAGCAGTACTTC
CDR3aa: CASSQALGQVYEQYF

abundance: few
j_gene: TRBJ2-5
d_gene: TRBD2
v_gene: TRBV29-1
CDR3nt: TGCAGCGTTGAACTAGCGGCCCAAGAGACCCAGTACTTC
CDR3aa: CSVELAAQETQYF

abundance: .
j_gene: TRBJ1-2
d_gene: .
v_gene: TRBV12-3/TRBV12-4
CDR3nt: TGTGCCAGCATCCCTACGGACAGCCCTGACTATGGCTACACCTTC
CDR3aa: CASIPTDSPDYGYTF

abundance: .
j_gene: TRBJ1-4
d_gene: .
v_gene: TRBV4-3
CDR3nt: TGCGCCAGCAGCCAAGGGTGGTGGACTAATGAAAAACTGTTTTTT
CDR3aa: CASSQGWWTNEKLFF

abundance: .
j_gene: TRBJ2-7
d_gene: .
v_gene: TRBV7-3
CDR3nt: TGTGCCGGACATAGGCGGCCCACCTACGAGCAGTACTTC
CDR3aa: CAGHRRPTYEQYF

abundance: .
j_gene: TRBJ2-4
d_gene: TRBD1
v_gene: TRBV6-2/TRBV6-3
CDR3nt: TGTGCCAGCACCCCGGGGACAGGGAGAGAGGGAGGCATTCAGTACTTC
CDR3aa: CASTPGTGREGGIQYF

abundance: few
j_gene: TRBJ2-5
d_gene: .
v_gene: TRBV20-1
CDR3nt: TGCAGTGTCCTACAGGAGAGTAGCGGCGAGACCCAGTACTTC
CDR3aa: CSVLQESSGETQYF

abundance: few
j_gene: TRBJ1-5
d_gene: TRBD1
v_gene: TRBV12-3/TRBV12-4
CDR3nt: TGTGCCAGCAGTTTAAAGGGGGCCGGCAATCAGCCCCAGCATTTT
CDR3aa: CASSLKGAGNQPQHF

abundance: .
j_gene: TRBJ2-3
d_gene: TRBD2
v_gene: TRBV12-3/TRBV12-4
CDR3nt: TGTGCCAGCCGGGGGTGGATAGCGGGGTTCACAGATACGCAGTATTTT
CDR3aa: CASRGWIAGFTDTQYF

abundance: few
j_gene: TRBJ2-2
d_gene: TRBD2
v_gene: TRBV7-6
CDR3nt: TGTGCCAGCAGCTTTTACCCTAGCGGGGGGGCAAACACCGGGGAGCTGTTTTTT
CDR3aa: CASSFYPSGGANTGELFF

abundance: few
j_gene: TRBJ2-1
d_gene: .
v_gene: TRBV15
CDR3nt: TGTGCCACCAGCGAGGGCCCCTCTGACTACAATGAGCAGTTCTTC
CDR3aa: CATSEGPSDYNEQFF

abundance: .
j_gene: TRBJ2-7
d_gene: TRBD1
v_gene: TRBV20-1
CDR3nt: TGCAGTGCTTCCCAGACAGGGTCGGCAATGCGCGAGCAGTACTTC
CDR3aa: CSASQTGSAMREQYF

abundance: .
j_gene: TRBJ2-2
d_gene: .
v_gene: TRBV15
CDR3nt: TGTGCCACCAGCCCGTCGGTGAGAGGGGAGCTGTTTTTT
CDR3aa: CATSPSVRGELFF

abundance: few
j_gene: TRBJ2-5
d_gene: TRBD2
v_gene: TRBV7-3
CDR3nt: TGTGCCAGCAGCTTATTGGGGCTAGCGGGGGAAAAAGAGACCCAGTACTTC
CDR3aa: CASSLLGLAGEKETQYF

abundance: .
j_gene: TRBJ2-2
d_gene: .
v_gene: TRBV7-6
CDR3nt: TGTGCCAGCAGCTTAATGGGGATCAACACCGGGGAGCTGTTTTTT
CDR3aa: CASSLMGINTGELFF

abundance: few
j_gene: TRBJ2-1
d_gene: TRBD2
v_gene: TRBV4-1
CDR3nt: TGCGCCAGCAGCGTAAGTGGGACTAGCGCTTTACGTGAGCAGTTCTTC
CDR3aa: CASSVSGTSALREQFF

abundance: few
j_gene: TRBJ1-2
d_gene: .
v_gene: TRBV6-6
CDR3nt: TGTGCCAGCAGTTACACAGGGAGGATGCAGGGCTACACCTTC
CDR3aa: CASSYTGRMQGYTF

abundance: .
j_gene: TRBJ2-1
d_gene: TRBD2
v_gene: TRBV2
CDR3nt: TGTGCCAGCAGTGGGTTTAGCGGGGGGTCCTACAATGAGCAGTTCTTC
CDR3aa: CASSGFSGGSYNEQFF

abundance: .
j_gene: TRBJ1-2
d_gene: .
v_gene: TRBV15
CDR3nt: TGTGCCACCAGCAGAGATCACGGGACTTCTTCTTATGGCTACACCTTC
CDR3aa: CATSRDHGTSSYGYTF

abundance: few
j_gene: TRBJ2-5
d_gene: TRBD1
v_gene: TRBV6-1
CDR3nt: TGTGCCAGCCGGAGGACAGGGGGCCTCGTCCAGTACTTC
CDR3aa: CASRRTGGLVQYF

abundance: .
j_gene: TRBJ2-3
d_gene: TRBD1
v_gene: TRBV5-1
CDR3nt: TGCGCCAGCACCCCGGGACAGGGAACAGATACGCAGTATTTT
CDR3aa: CASTPGQGTDTQYF